A selection of T cell receptor beta chains follows, all from one sample in a study of blood T cell repertoires in COVID-19. The repertoire was sequenced with immunoSEQ multiplex PCR; TCRdb's copy has only in-frame clones and lacks some. The data hold roughly 70,000 clones, with more than 85% observed a single time. The sample taken for sequencing was peripheral blood. All receptors come from a human donor with active COVID-19. The donor label of this sample is uncertain. CDR3s include the opening cysteine and the closing phenylalanine or tryptophan. Fields, in order: CDR3 DNA, CDR3 protein, J gene, clone size, D gene, V gene. A D gene is named only where the DNA matches it firmly. Clone size is shown for a subset of rows, as once, few, many or a class of expanded clone.

CDR3nt: TGTGCCAGCAGCTTGGAGGGTAGCGGGGAAGTATGGCAGTTCTTC; CDR3aa: CASSLEGSGEVWQFF; j_gene: TRBJ2-1; abundance: few; d_gene: TRBD2; v_gene: TRBV5-8
CDR3nt: TGTGCCTGGAGTTTCAGGGGTTATTCACCCCTCCACTTT; CDR3aa: CAWSFRGYSPLHF; j_gene: TRBJ1-6; abundance: once; d_gene: NA; v_gene: TRBV30
CDR3nt: TGTGCCAGCAGTTTTGTCGGGAACGCCGGGGAGCTGTTTTTT; CDR3aa: CASSFVGNAGELFF; j_gene: TRBJ2-2; abundance: NA; d_gene: NA; v_gene: TRBV27
CDR3nt: TGTGCCAGCAGGGACAGGGTTGGTACCGGGGAGCTGTTTTTT; CDR3aa: CASRDRVGTGELFF; j_gene: TRBJ2-2; abundance: NA; d_gene: TRBD1; v_gene: TRBV28
CDR3nt: TGTGCCAGCAGCTCTGGACAGTATTACAATGAGCAGTTCTTC; CDR3aa: CASSSGQYYNEQFF; j_gene: TRBJ2-1; abundance: NA; d_gene: NA; v_gene: TRBV11-3
CDR3nt: TGTGCCACCAGCAGACAACGGGGGGGACTTAACTATGGCTACACCTTC; CDR3aa: CATSRQRGGLNYGYTF; j_gene: TRBJ1-2; abundance: NA; d_gene: NA; v_gene: TRBV15
CDR3nt: TGTGCCAGTAGTATATTCCAGGCCGGGCAAGGGGGAGAGCAGTACTTC; CDR3aa: CASSIFQAGQGGEQYF; j_gene: TRBJ2-7; abundance: NA; d_gene: NA; v_gene: TRBV19
CDR3nt: TGTGCCAGTACAGAGTTCACCGGGGAGCTGTTTTTT; CDR3aa: CASTEFTGELFF; j_gene: TRBJ2-2; abundance: NA; d_gene: NA; v_gene: TRBV28
CDR3nt: TGTGCCACCAGTGACACCACCGGGAATAATGAAAAACTGTTTTTT; CDR3aa: CATSDTTGNNEKLFF; j_gene: TRBJ1-4; abundance: NA; d_gene: NA; v_gene: TRBV24-1
CDR3nt: TGCGCCAGCAGCTTCGGGACAGGGGGGCCCTACGAGCAGTACTTC; CDR3aa: CASSFGTGGPYEQYF; j_gene: TRBJ2-7; abundance: NA; d_gene: TRBD1; v_gene: TRBV5-1
CDR3nt: TGTGCCAGCAGCTTAGCGCTAGCGGGAGATGAGCAGTTCTTC; CDR3aa: CASSLALAGDEQFF; j_gene: TRBJ2-1; abundance: NA; d_gene: TRBD2; v_gene: TRBV7-6
CDR3nt: TGTGCCAGCAGACGAGGACAGGGGGGAAACTACGAGCAGTACTTC; CDR3aa: CASRRGQGGNYEQYF; j_gene: TRBJ2-7; abundance: NA; d_gene: TRBD1; v_gene: TRBV6-5
CDR3nt: TGTGCCAGCAGCTTAGGGGGACAGAACTATGGCTACACCTTC; CDR3aa: CASSLGGQNYGYTF; j_gene: TRBJ1-2; abundance: NA; d_gene: TRBD1; v_gene: TRBV7-9
CDR3nt: TGTGCCAGCAGCTTTGGGAACAGGGAGGGGGAAAAACTGTTTTTT; CDR3aa: CASSFGNREGEKLFF; j_gene: TRBJ1-4; abundance: NA; d_gene: NA; v_gene: TRBV5-6
CDR3nt: TGTGCCAGCGGAACAGCGAACACTGAAGCTTTCTTT; CDR3aa: CASGTANTEAFF; j_gene: TRBJ1-1; abundance: NA; d_gene: NA; v_gene: TRBV28
CDR3nt: TGTGCCAGCAGCTTAAGCCCCCAGCTGCCGACAGGGTCTGAAGCTTTCTTT; CDR3aa: CASSLSPQLPTGSEAFF; j_gene: TRBJ1-1; abundance: NA; d_gene: TRBD1; v_gene: TRBV7-2
CDR3nt: TGTGCCAGCAGTTTCACCGGGACTAGCGGGCCCATTCAGTACTTC; CDR3aa: CASSFTGTSGPIQYF; j_gene: TRBJ2-4; abundance: NA; d_gene: TRBD2; v_gene: TRBV28
CDR3nt: TGCAGCGTTGGTGTGAGGGGGCGAACCTACGAGCAGTACTTC; CDR3aa: CSVGVRGRTYEQYF; j_gene: TRBJ2-7; abundance: NA; d_gene: TRBD1; v_gene: TRBV29-1
CDR3nt: TGCGCCAGCAGCATGCTGACAGAGAACACTGAAGCTTTCTTT; CDR3aa: CASSMLTENTEAFF; j_gene: TRBJ1-1; abundance: NA; d_gene: NA; v_gene: TRBV5-1
CDR3nt: TGTGCCAGCAGCGCGGGACTAGCGGGATGGGACGAGCAGTACTTC; CDR3aa: CASSAGLAGWDEQYF; j_gene: TRBJ2-7; abundance: NA; d_gene: TRBD2; v_gene: TRBV5-6
CDR3nt: TGTGCCAGTAGTACCTTTTCAGGATATTCCTACGAGCAGTACTTC; CDR3aa: CASSTFSGYSYEQYF; j_gene: TRBJ2-7; abundance: NA; d_gene: NA; v_gene: TRBV19
CDR3nt: TGTGCCAGCAGCCTGGGACAGGTCAGGACAGGGGAGCAGTACTTC; CDR3aa: CASSLGQVRTGEQYF; j_gene: TRBJ2-7; abundance: few; d_gene: TRBD1; v_gene: TRBV5-4
CDR3nt: TGTGCCAGCAGCGCCGTCGGGACTAGAGGTTCCTACGAGCAGTACTTC; CDR3aa: CASSAVGTRGSYEQYF; j_gene: TRBJ2-7; abundance: NA; d_gene: TRBD2; v_gene: TRBV9
CDR3nt: TGCAGCTCGGGAAGCGGGAGACTCACAGATACGCAGTATTTT; CDR3aa: CSSGSGRLTDTQYF; j_gene: TRBJ2-3; abundance: NA; d_gene: TRBD2; v_gene: TRBV29-1
CDR3nt: TGTGCCAGCAGCGAGACGGGGGGAGCAACTAATGAAAAACTGTTTTTT; CDR3aa: CASSETGGATNEKLFF; j_gene: TRBJ1-4; abundance: NA; d_gene: NA; v_gene: TRBV7-9
CDR3nt: TGTGCCAGCTCACCGACGGGACAGCCTAATGAAAAACTGTTTTTT; CDR3aa: CASSPTGQPNEKLFF; j_gene: TRBJ1-4; abundance: NA; d_gene: TRBD1; v_gene: TRBV18
CDR3nt: TGTGCCAGCAGCGCTAGCGTGCGCACAGATACGCAGTATTTT; CDR3aa: CASSASVRTDTQYF; j_gene: TRBJ2-3; abundance: NA; d_gene: NA; v_gene: TRBV9
CDR3nt: TGTGCCAGCAGCCCAGGGATACTTAAGGCCTACGAGCAGTACTTC; CDR3aa: CASSPGILKAYEQYF; j_gene: TRBJ2-7; abundance: NA; d_gene: NA; v_gene: TRBV7-9
CDR3nt: TGCGCCAGCAGCCCGGACAGGCAGAACACTGAAGCTTTCTTT; CDR3aa: CASSPDRQNTEAFF; j_gene: TRBJ1-1; abundance: NA; d_gene: TRBD1; v_gene: TRBV5-1
CDR3nt: TGTGCCACCAGTGGCTCACCGGGACAGGGGGCAATGGACGAGCAGTACTTC; CDR3aa: CATSGSPGQGAMDEQYF; j_gene: TRBJ2-7; abundance: NA; d_gene: TRBD1; v_gene: TRBV24-1
CDR3nt: TGTGCCAGCAGCTTGACTGACAGCGTAAAATATGGCTACACCTTC; CDR3aa: CASSLTDSVKYGYTF; j_gene: TRBJ1-2; abundance: NA; d_gene: NA; v_gene: TRBV5-5
CDR3nt: TGTGCCACCAGTGATTTGACGGGACAGCGATACTACGAGCAGTACTTC; CDR3aa: CATSDLTGQRYYEQYF; j_gene: TRBJ2-7; abundance: NA; d_gene: TRBD1; v_gene: TRBV24-1
CDR3nt: TGTGCCAGCAGCTTGTTCGACGAGCAGTACTTC; CDR3aa: CASSLFDEQYF; j_gene: TRBJ2-7; abundance: once; d_gene: NA; v_gene: TRBV7-2
CDR3nt: TGTGCCAGCAGTTTAGGGGGCTTGGGGGAGCTGTTTTTT; CDR3aa: CASSLGGLGELFF; j_gene: TRBJ2-2; abundance: NA; d_gene: NA; v_gene: TRBV12-3/TRBV12-4